The source of this TCR beta chain is a study of T cell responses to AZD1222 COVID-19 vaccine. V was pared by 3 bases and J by 4 bases, with 9 bases between. The CDR3 loop spans 14 amino acids. The germline V gene encodes CDR1 MNHEY and CDR2 SMNVEV (reference sequence). Assay used: immunoSEQ multiplex PCR; TCRdb lists only in-frame clones, some missing. The sample has hundreds of thousands of clones; around 93% are singletons. Sequencing was performed on peripheral blood, taken 28 days after the second AZD1222 dose. V usage is TRBV27 and J usage is TRBJ2-2; D call uncertain. The sequence was obtained from an adult who received the AZD1222 COVID-19 vaccine. The CDR3 nucleotides read TGTGCCAGCAGTTTTCACGGAAGCACCGGGGAGCTGTTTTTT. Translated, it gives CASSFHGSTGELFF.